This entry features one T cell receptor beta chain sequence. There is no known antigen for this receptor. No quality values exist for individual bases; no much larger clone is one base distant. The data were obtained in a study of CD8+CD57+ T cells in acquired aplastic anemia (dated by TCRdb to 2016 to 2019). About the investigation overall: A mean of 3.2 ug of DNA, ranging from about 0.17 to 30 ug, was extracted from sorted CD4+ and CD8+ cells. For healthy donor samples, the average read count was around 10 million for CD4+ cells and 11 million to 13 million for CD8+ cells.

Genomic DNA was used as template for profiling of TCR beta VDJ combinations and CDR3 sequences. TCR repertoire sequencing was run on an Illumina HiSeq 2000. In the original analysis: TRBV/TRBJ rearrangement plots, CDR3 size and DJ length profiles, and Simpson's diversity index were used to evaluate the repertoires. Whichever DNA sequence was most abundant in the deep sequencing data was defined as the immunodominant clone. CDR3 amino acid sequences were checked for sharing across subjects and were also compared against the VDJdb database and published repertoires. TCRdb itself trimmed the public reads at Q25 with fastp, ran MiXCR and retained productive beta chains. Identical CDR3 proteins give one entry, which carries the most common genes and DNA. Clone size and V and J calls follow TCRdb, not the original study. Here the sample has fewer than 150,000 distinct CDR3 sequences; around 48% occur a single time. In total, the top ten clones hold roughly 2.5% of the sample.

For this chain, trimming is 4 bases at the V end and 4 bases at the J end, and the number of junction bases without a gene match is 5. From the cysteine up to the phenylalanine, the CDR3 has a length of 14 residues. The retained sequence is limited to the CDR3, 42 bases, with the frame set at the first base. The germline V gene provides CDR1 SGHTA and CDR2 FQGNSA. TCR repertoires of sorted CD4+ and CD8+ blood T cells from severe aplastic anemia patients and healthy subjects were deep-sequenced in the study. Ficoll-Paque density gradient centrifugation was used to isolate peripheral blood mononuclear cells. Before DNA was extracted, CD4+ and CD8+ T cells were sorted using either FACS or magnetic beads. General findings and caveats noted by the study authors: Over 25 CD8+ CDR3 sequences were found in both patients and controls but appeared to be highly expressed in patients and within the immunodominant clones of the patients. Between patients and healthy controls, no significant difference in CD8+ Simpson's diversity was found (P=0.060).

The rearranged chain carries TRBV7-2 and TRBJ2-3, with 7 central nucleotides matching TRBD2. This clonotype was obtained from a human donor in good health, serving as a control. Sequenced: sorted CD4+, CD8+, or CD8+CD57+ T cells (not recorded which) from PBMCs. In nucleotide form, the sequence is TGTGCCAGCAGCTACTCGCGGGGGTCAGATACGCAGTATTTT. This encodes CASSYSRGSDTQYF.